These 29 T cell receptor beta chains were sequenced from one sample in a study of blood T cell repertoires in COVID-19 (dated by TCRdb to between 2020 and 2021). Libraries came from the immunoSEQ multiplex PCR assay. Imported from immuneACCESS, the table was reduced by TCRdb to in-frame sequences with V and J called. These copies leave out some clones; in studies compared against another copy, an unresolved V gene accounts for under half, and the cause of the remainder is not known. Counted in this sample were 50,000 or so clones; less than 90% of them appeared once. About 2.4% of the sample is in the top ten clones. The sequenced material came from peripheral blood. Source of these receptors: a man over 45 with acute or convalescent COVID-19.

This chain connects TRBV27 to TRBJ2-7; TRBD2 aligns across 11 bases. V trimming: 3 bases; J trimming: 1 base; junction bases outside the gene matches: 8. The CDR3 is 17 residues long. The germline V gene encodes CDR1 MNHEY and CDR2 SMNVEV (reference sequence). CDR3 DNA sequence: TGTGCCAGCAGTTTGGTAGGGACTAGCGGCATTTCCTACGAGCAGTACTTC. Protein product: CASSLVGTSGISYEQYF.

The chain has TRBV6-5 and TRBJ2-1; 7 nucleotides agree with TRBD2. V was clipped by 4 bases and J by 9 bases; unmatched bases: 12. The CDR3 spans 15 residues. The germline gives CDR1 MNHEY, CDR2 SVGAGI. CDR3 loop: CASSSLWAGEVEQFF. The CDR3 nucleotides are TGTGCCAGCAGTTCCCTTTGGGCGGGAGAAGTTGAGCAGTTCTTC.

Here the CDR3 DNA reads TGTGCCAGCAGCGTAGCCCCGACAGGGGAAGAGACCCAGTACTTC. Its protein is CASSVAPTGEETQYF. The rearrangement joins TRBV9 to TRBJ2-5; 8 nucleotides agree with TRBD1. The germline V gene encodes CDR1 SGDLS and CDR2 YYNGEE. The CDR3 loop spans 15 amino acids. J was trimmed by 3 bases and V by 0 bases; bases with no gene match: 4.

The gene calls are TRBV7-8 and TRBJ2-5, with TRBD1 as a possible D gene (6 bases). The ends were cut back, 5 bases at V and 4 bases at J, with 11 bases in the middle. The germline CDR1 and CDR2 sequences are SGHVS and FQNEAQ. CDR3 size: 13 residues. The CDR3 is CASSNGTRETQYF. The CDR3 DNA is TGTGCCAGCAGCAACGGGACACGAGAGACCCAGTACTTC.

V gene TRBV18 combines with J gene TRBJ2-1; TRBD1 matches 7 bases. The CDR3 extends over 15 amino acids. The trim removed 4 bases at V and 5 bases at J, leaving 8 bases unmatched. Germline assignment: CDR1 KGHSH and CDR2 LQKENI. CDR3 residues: CASSLSGTENNEQFF. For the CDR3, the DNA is TGTGCCAGCTCACTTTCCGGGACAGAAAACAATGAGCAGTTCTTC.

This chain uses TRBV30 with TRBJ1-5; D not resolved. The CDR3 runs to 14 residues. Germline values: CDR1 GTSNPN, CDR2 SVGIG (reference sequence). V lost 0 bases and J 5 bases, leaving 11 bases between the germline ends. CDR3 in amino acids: CAWSVYSEDQPQHF. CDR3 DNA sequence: TGTGCCTGGAGTGTGTACTCGGAGGATCAGCCCCAGCATTTT.

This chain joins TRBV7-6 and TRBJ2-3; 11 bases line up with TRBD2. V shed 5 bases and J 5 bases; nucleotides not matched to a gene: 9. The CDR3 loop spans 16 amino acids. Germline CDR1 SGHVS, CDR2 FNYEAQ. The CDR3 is CASSVLAGGPGDTQYF. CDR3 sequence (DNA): TGTGCCAGCAGCGTTCTAGCGGGGGGCCCCGGAGATACGCAGTATTTT. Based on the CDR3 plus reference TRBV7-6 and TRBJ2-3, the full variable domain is GAGVSQSPRYKVTKRGQDVALRCDPISGHVSLYWYRQALGQGPEFLTYFNYEAQQDKSGLPNDRFSAERPEGSISTLTIQRTEQRDSAMYRCASSVLAGGPGDTQYFGPGTRLTVL.

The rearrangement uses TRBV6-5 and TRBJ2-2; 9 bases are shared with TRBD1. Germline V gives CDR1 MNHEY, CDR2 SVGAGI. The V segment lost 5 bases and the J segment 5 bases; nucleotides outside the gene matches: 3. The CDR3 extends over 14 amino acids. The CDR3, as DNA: TGTGCCAGCAGTAGGACAGGGGAAACCGGGGAGCTGTTTTTT. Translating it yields CASSRTGETGELFF.

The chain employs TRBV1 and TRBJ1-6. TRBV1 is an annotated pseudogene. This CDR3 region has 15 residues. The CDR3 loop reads CTSSQEGRKNSPLHF. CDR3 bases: TGCACCAGCAGCCAGGAGGGACGGAAAAATTCACCCCTCCACTTT.

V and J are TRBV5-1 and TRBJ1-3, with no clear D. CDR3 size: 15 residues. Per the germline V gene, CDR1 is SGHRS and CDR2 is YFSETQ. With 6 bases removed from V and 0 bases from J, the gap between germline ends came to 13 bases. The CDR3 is CASTIGGSSGNTIYF. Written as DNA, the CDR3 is TGCGCCAGCACCATAGGCGGCAGCTCTGGAAACACCATATATTTT.

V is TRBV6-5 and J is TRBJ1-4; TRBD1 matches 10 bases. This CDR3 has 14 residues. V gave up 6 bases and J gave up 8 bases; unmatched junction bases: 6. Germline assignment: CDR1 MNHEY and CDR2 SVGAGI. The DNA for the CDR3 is TGTGCCAGCAGCGAGGGACAGGGGAACGAAAAACTGTTTTTT. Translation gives CASSEGQGNEKLFF.

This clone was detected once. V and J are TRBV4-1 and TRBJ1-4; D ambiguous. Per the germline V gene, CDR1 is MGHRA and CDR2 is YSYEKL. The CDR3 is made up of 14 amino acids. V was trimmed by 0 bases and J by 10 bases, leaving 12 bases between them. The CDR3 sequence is CASSQDTIPPKLFF. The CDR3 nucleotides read TGCGCCAGCAGCCAAGATACAATCCCGCCAAAACTGTTTTTT.

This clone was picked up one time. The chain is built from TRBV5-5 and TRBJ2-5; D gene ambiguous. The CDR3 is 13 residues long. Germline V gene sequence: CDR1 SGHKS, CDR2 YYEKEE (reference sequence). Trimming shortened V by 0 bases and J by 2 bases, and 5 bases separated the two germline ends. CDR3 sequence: CASSLGSQETQYF. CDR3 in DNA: TGTGCCAGCAGCTTGGGCAGTCAAGAGACCCAGTACTTC.

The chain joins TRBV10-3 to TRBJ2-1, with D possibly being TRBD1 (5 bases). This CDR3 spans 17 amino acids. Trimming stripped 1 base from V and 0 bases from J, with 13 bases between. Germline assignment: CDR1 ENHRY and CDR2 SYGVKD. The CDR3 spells CAISEFRRDSSYNEQFF. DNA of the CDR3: TGTGCCATCAGTGAGTTTCGGCGCGACAGCTCCTACAATGAGCAGTTCTTC.

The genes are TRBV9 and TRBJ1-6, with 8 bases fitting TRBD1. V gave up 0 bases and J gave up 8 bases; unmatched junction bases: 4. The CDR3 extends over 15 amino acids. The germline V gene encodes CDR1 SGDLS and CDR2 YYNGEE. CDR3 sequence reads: CASSVGGTGHSPLHF. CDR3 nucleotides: TGTGCCAGCAGCGTAGGTGGGACAGGACATTCACCCCTCCACTTT.

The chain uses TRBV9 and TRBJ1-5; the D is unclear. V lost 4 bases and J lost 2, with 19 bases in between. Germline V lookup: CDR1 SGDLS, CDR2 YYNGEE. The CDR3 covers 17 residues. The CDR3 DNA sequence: TGTGCCAGCAGCTCCGGAGGGTCACCTCCTGGCAATCAGCCCCAGCATTTT. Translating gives CASSSGGSPPGNQPQHF.

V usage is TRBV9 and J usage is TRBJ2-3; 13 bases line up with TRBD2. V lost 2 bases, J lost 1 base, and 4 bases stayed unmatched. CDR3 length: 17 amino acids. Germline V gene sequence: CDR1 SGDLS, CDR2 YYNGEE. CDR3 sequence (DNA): TGTGCCAGCAGCGTGGGGACTAGCGGGGACGGCACAGATACGCAGTATTTT. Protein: CASSVGTSGDGTDTQYF.

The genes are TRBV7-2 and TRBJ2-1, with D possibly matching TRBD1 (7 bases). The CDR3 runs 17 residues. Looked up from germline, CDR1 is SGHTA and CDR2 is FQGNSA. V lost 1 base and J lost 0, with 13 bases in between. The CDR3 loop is CASSLVGRGVSYNEQFF. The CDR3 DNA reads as TGTGCCAGCAGCTTAGTGGGCAGGGGGGTCTCCTACAATGAGCAGTTCTTC.

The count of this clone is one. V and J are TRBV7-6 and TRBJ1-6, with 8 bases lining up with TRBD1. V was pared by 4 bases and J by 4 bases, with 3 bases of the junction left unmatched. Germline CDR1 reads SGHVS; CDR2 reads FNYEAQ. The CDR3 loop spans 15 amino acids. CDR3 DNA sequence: TGTGCCAGCAGCTCGGGACAGGCGTATAATTCACCCCTCCACTTT. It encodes CASSSGQAYNSPLHF.

CDR3: CASSYGGAGKNIQYF. The CDR3 DNA follows: TGTGCCAGCAGTTACGGGGGGGCCGGCAAAAACATTCAGTACTTC. The chain couples TRBV6-2 or TRBV6-3 to TRBJ2-4; TRBD2 is a possible D gene (7 bases). The length of the CDR3 is 15 residues. CDR1 and CDR2 from the germline V gene are MNHEY and SVGEGT. With 2 bases removed from V and 3 bases from J, the gap between germline ends came to 11 bases.

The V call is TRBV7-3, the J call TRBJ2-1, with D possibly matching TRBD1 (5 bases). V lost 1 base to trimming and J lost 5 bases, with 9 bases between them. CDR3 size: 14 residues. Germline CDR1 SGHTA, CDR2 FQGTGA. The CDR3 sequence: CASSLNPGHNEQFF. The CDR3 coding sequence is TGTGCCAGCAGCTTAAACCCAGGGCACAATGAGCAGTTCTTC.

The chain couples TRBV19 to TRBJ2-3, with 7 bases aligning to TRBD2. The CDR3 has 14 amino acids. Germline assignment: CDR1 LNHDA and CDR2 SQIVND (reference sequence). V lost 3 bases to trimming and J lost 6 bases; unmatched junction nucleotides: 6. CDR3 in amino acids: CASSMLRGWDTQYF. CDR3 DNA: TGTGCCAGTAGTATGTTGCGGGGGTGGGATACGCAGTATTTT.

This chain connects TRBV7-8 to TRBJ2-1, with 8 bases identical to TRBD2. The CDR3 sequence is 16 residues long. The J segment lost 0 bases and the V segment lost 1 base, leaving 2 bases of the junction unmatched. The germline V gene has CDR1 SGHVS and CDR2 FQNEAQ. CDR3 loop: CASSLVLADSYNEQFF. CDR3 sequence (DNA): TGTGCCAGCAGCTTAGTACTAGCGGACTCCTACAATGAGCAGTTCTTC.

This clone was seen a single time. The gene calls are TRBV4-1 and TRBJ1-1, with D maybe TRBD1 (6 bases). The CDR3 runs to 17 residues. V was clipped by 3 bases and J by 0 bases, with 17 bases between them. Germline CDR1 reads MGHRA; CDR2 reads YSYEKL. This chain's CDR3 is CASSHDRPSKMNTEAFF. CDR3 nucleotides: TGCGCCAGCAGCCACGACAGGCCAAGCAAGATGAACACTGAAGCTTTCTTT.

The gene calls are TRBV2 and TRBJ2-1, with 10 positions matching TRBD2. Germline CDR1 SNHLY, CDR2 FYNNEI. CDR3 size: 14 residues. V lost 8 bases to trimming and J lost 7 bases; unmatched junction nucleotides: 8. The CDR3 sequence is CASEPTSGPNEQFF. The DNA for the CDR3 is TGTGCCAGCGAACCGACTAGCGGGCCTAATGAGCAGTTCTTC.

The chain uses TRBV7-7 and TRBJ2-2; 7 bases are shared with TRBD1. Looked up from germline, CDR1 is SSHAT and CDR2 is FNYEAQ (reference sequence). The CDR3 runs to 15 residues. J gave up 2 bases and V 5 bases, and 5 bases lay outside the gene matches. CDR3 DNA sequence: TGTGCCAGCAGCCTGGACAGGTTCAACACCGGGGAGCTGTTTTTT. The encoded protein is CASSLDRFNTGELFF.

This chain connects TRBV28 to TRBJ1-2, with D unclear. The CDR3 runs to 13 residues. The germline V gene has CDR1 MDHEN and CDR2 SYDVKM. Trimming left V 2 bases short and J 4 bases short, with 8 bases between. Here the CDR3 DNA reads TGTGCCAGCAGTTTAGGTCCGGGCTATGGCTACACCTTC. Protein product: CASSLGPGYGYTF.

CDR3 sequence: CASILELSKNIQYF. The CDR3 DNA is TGTGCCAGCATACTGGAGTTATCCAAAAACATTCAGTACTTC. The gene calls are TRBV7-3 and TRBJ2-4; D uncertain. Trimming cost V 7 bases and J 2 bases, with 12 bases left between them. The germline V gene has CDR1 SGHTA and CDR2 FQGTGA. The length of the CDR3 is 14 residues.

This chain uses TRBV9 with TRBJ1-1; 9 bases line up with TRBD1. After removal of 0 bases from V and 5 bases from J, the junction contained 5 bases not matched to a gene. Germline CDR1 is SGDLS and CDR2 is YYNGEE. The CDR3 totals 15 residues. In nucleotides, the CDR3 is TGTGCCAGCAGCGTAGGGGACAGGGCGGGGACTGAAGCTTTCTTT. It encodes CASSVGDRAGTEAFF.